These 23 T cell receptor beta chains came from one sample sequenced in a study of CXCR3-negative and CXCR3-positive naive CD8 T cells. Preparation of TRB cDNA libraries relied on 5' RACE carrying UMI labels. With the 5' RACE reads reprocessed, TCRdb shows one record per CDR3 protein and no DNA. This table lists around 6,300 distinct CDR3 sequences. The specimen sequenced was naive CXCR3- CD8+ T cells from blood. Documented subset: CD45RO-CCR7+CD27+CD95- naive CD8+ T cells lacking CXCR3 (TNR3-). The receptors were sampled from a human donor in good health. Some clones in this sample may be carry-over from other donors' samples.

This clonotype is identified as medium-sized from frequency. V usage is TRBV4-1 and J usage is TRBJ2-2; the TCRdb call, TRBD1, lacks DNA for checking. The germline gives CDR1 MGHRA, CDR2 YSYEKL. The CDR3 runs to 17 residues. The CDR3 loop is CASSQRRTGDGTGELFF.

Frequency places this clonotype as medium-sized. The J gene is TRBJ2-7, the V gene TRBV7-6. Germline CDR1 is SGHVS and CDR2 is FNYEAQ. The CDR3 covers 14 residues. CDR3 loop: CASSLAAETYEQYF. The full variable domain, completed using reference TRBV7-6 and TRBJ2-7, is GAGVSQSPRYKVTKRGQDVALRCDPISGHVSLYWYRQALGQGPEFLTYFNYEAQQDKSGLPNDRFSAERPEGSISTLTIQRTEQRDSAMYRCASSLAAETYEQYFGPGTRLTVT.

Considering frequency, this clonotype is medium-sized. The CDR3 sequence: CAISSPGSPTPNIQYF. The chain links TRBV10-3 to TRBJ2-4; TCRdb's D call of TRBD1 is untestable without DNA. This CDR3 is 16 amino acids long. Germline V CDR1 and CDR2: ENHRY, SYGVKD.

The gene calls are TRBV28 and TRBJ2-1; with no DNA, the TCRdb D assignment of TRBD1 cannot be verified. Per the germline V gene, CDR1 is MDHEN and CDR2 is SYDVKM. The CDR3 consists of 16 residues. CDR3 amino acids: CASSFRDRGSYNEQFF.

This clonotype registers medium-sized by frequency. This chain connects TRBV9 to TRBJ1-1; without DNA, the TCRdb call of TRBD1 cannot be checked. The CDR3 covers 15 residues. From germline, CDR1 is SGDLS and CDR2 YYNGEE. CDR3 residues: CASSESGTGNTEAFF.

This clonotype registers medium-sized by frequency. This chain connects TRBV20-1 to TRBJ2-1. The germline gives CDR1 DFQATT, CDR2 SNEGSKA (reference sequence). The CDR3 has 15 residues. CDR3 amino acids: CSARPTSSYYNEQFF.

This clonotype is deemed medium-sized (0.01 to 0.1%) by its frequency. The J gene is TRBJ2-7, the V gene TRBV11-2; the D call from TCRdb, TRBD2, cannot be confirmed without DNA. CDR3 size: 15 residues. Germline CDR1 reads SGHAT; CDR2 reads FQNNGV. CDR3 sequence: CASSLSGTSGSEQYF.

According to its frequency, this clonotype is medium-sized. The chain's CDR3 is CASSQGTSGANVLTF. V and J are TRBV3-1 and TRBJ2-6. This CDR3 has 15 amino acids. Germline lookup yields CDR1 LGHDT and CDR2 YNNKEL (reference sequence).

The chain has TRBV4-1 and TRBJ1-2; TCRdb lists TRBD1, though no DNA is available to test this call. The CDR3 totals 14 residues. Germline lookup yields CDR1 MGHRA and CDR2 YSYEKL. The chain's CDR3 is CASSQVKGDHGYTF.

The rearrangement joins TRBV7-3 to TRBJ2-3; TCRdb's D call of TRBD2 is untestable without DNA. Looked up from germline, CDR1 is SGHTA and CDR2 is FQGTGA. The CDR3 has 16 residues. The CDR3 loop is CASSLTSGRWTDTQYF.

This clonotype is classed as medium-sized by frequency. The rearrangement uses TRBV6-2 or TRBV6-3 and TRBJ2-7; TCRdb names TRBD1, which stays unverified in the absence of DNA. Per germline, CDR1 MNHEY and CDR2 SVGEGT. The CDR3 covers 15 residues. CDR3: CASSGPGQGFYEQYF.

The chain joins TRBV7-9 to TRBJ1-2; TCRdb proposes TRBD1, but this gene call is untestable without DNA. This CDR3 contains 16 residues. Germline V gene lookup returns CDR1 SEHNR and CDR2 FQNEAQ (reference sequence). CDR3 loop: CASSLAILRSPYGYTF.

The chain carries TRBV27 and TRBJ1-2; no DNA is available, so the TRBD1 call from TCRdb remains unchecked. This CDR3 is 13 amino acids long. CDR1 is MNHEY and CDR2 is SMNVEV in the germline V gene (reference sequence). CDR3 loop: CASSFGTDYGYTF.

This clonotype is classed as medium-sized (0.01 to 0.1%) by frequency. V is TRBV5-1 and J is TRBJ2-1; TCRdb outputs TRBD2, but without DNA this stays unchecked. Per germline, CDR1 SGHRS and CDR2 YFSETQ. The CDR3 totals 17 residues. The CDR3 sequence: CASSSGTSGGKDSEQFF.

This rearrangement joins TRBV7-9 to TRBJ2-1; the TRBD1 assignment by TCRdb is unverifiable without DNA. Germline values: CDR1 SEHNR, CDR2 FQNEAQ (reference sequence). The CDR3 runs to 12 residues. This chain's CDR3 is CASTLAGDEQFF.

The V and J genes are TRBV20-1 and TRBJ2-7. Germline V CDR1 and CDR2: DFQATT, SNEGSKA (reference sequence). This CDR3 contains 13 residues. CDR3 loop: CSASTGSSYEQYF.

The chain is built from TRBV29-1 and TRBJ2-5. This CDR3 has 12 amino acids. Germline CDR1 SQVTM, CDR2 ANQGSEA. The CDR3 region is CSVVVTACSQYF.

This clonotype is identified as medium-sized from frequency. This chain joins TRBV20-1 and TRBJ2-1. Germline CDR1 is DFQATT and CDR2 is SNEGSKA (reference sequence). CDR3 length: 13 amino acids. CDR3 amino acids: CSAKGNSYNEQFF.

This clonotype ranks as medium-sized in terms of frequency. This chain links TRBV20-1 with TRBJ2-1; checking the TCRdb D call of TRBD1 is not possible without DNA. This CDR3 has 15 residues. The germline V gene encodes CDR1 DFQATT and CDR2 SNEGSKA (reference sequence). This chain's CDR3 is CSAGLPDRVYNEQFF.

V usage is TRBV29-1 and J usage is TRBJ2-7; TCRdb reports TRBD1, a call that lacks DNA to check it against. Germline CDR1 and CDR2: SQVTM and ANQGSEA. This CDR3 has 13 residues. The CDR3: CSVLTGLTYEQYF.

The CDR3 here is CASSLSGSNYEQYF. The rearrangement uses TRBV27 and TRBJ2-7. The CDR3 is 14 amino acids. Germline V lookup: CDR1 MNHEY, CDR2 SMNVEV (reference sequence).

The CDR3: CSVEGGTDTQYF. The genes are TRBV29-1 and TRBJ2-3; TCRdb proposes TRBD1, but this gene call is untestable without DNA. The CDR3 runs 12 residues. Germline CDR1 and CDR2: SQVTM and ANQGSEA.

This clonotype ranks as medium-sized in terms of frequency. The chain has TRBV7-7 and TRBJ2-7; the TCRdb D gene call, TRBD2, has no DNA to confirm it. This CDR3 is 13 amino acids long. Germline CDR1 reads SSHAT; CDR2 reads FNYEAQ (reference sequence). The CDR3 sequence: CASSPSPSYEQYF.